The 25 T cell receptor beta chains reported below all come from one sample, sequenced in a study of CXCR3-negative and CXCR3-positive naive CD8 T cells. Study results and limitations: Relative to CXCR3-negative naive cells, CXCR3-positive naive cells had more hydrophobic TRB CDR3s.

These receptors have no identified antigens. It was by 5' RACE with UMI labels that the TRB cDNA libraries were prepared. From the 5' RACE reads, TCRdb lists one entry per CDR3 protein and no DNA. The clone table shows roughly 140,000 distinct CDR3 sequences, with the ten largest holding about 0.3%. The material sequenced was naive CXCR3+ CD8+ T cells from blood. Subset defined: CD45RO-CCR7+CD27+CD95- naive CD8+ T cells expressing CXCR3 (TNR3+). Source of these receptors: a human donor in good health. Some clones in this sample may be carry-over from other donors' samples.

The chain employs TRBV28 and TRBJ2-7; TCRdb outputs TRBD1, but without DNA this stays unchecked. CDR1 is MDHEN and CDR2 is SYDVKM in the germline V gene. The CDR3 runs 15 residues. This CDR3 reads CASSLSGVVSYEQYF.

The rearrangement links TRBV5-1 to TRBJ2-7; TCRdb returns TRBD1, unconfirmable since there is no DNA. The CDR3 is 13 residues long. Germline loops: CDR1 SGHRS, CDR2 YFSETQ. This CDR3 is CASSWSQGNEQYF.

The chain recombines TRBV29-1 with TRBJ2-2. There are 13 residues in the CDR3. Germline V gives CDR1 SQVTM, CDR2 ANQGSEA. The CDR3 sequence: CSVADTNTGELFF.

The gene calls are TRBV9 and TRBJ2-7; the TCRdb D gene call, TRBD1, has no DNA to confirm it. The germline V gene encodes CDR1 SGDLS and CDR2 YYNGEE. The CDR3 length is 13 residues. The CDR3 protein is CASSVDGGHEQYF.

V usage is TRBV7-3 and J usage is TRBJ2-3; no DNA is available, so the TRBD2 call from TCRdb remains unchecked. Germline V CDR1 and CDR2: SGHTA, FQGTGA. The CDR3 is 15 residues long. The CDR3 here is CASSPVGGPKDTQYF. The whole variable domain, filled in from reference TRBV7-3 and TRBJ2-3, reads GAGVSQTPSNKVTEKGKYVELRCDPISGHTALYWYRQSLGQGPEFLIYFQGTGAADDSGLPNDRFFAVRPEGSVSTLKIQRTERGDSAVYLCASSPVGGPKDTQYFGPGTRLTVL.

The chain combines TRBV13 with TRBJ2-7; TCRdb's D call of TRBD1 is untestable without DNA. Germline V CDR1 and CDR2: PRHDT, FYEKMQ (reference sequence). CDR3 size: 15 residues. The CDR3 spells CASSKSGTLVYEQYF.

The rearrangement uses TRBV7-6 and TRBJ2-3. The CDR3 consists of 12 residues. CDR1 and CDR2 from the germline V gene are SGHVS and FNYEAQ. The CDR3 is CASSSEMDTQYF.

The genes are TRBV12-2 and TRBJ2-1; TCRdb indicates TRBD1, and absent DNA this call remains unverified. TRBV12-2 constitutes a pseudogene. The CDR3 consists of 21 residues. The CDR3 protein is CASTSPGAGTQYHTSYNEQFF.

The V call is TRBV7-2, the J call TRBJ2-4; TCRdb's assignment of TRBD1 cannot be checked, as there is no DNA. The CDR3 runs 14 residues. CDR1 is SGHTA, CDR2 FQGNSA, per germline. CDR3 protein: CASSLVGGKNIQYF.

This sequence joins TRBV6-5 and TRBJ2-1. Germline CDR1 and CDR2: MNHEY and SVGAGI. The CDR3 extends over 16 amino acids. CDR3 sequence reads: CASSYSKSGAYNEQFF.

The V gene is TRBV4-3, the J gene TRBJ1-4; TCRdb returns TRBD1, unconfirmable since there is no DNA. Germline CDR1 reads LGHNA; CDR2 reads YSLEER. The CDR3 length is 16 residues. The CDR3 sequence: CASSHNRGTGNEKLFF.

This sequence joins TRBV4-1 and TRBJ2-2; TCRdb picks TRBD2, but there is no DNA to check that call. Looked up from germline, CDR1 is MGHRA and CDR2 is YSYEKL. The CDR3 has 20 residues. The CDR3 loop is CASSQDTLSPDVAGAGELFF.

The chain is built from TRBV7-8 and TRBJ2-7; lacking DNA, the TRBD2 call made by TCRdb goes unchecked. The CDR3 is 14 residues long. Germline V gene sequence: CDR1 SGHVS, CDR2 FQNEAQ. This CDR3 reads CASSLRRRVWEQYF.

This rearrangement joins TRBV5-1 to TRBJ2-7. Per germline, CDR1 SGHRS and CDR2 YFSETQ. This CDR3 contains 15 residues. CDR3 in amino acids: CASSLGHRSSYEQYF.

The V call is TRBV29-1, the J call TRBJ1-3; as DNA is missing, the TRBD1 call by TCRdb cannot be tested. CDR1 and CDR2 (germline): SQVTM, ANQGSEA. The CDR3 totals 13 residues. The CDR3: CSVLQGNGNTIYF.

The chain combines TRBV20-1 with TRBJ2-2; TCRdb outputs TRBD1, but without DNA this stays unchecked. This CDR3 has 16 residues. From germline, CDR1 is DFQATT and CDR2 SNEGSKA (reference sequence). The CDR3 sequence: CSASDRDRGDTGELFF.

This rearrangement joins TRBV4-1 to TRBJ2-2; as DNA is missing, the TRBD1 call by TCRdb cannot be tested. The V gene's germline CDR1 is MGHRA and CDR2 YSYEKL. This CDR3 is 14 amino acids long. CDR3 sequence: CASSRTGDTGELFF.

J is TRBJ2-5 and V is TRBV20-1. Germline values: CDR1 DFQATT, CDR2 SNEGSKA (reference sequence). CDR3 length: 13 residues. This CDR3 reads CSAGSWDRETQYF.

The chain couples TRBV12-3 or TRBV12-4 to TRBJ2-1; TCRdb gives TRBD1 as the D gene, but with no DNA this cannot be confirmed. This CDR3 contains 15 residues. CDR3 loop: CASSLGSAGGNEQFF.

CDR3: CASRTLGDSGESYEQYF. The chain combines TRBV21-1 with TRBJ2-7; lacking DNA, the TRBD2 call made by TCRdb goes unchecked. TRBV21-1 is a pseudogene. CDR3 length: 17 residues.

V usage is TRBV15 and J usage is TRBJ2-1; absent DNA, TCRdb's TRBD2 call cannot be checked. The length of the CDR3 is 14 residues. Germline V lookup: CDR1 LNHNV, CDR2 YYDKDF (reference sequence). CDR3 in amino acids: CATRILAEHNEQFF.

The V gene is TRBV11-1, the J gene TRBJ2-1; the TCRdb D gene call, TRBD1, has no DNA to confirm it. The CDR3 loop spans 16 amino acids. The germline V gene has CDR1 SGHAT and CDR2 FQDESV (reference sequence). The CDR3 is CASSRQDLRDYNEQFF.

The rearrangement joins TRBV29-1 to TRBJ1-2; the D call from TCRdb, TRBD1, cannot be confirmed without DNA. The CDR3 runs 13 residues. CDR1 and CDR2 from the germline V gene are SQVTM and ANQGSEA. CDR3 loop: CSVQGPGDYGYTF.

CDR3 sequence reads: CASSRPSEGRETQYF. V usage is TRBV11-3 and J usage is TRBJ2-5; TCRdb lists TRBD2, though no DNA is available to test this call. Germline loops: CDR1 SGHNT, CDR2 YENEEA. The CDR3 length is 15 residues.

The V and J genes are TRBV28 and TRBJ2-1; with no DNA, the TCRdb D assignment of TRBD2 cannot be verified. There are 20 residues in the CDR3. Germline V gene data show CDR1 as MDHEN and CDR2 as SYDVKM. The CDR3 loop is CASSLRAGLAGGTVYNEQFF. Full variable domain (rest looked up from reference TRBV28 and TRBJ2-1): DVKVTQSSRYLVKRTGEKVFLECVQDMDHENMFWYRQDPGLGLRLIYFSYDVKMKEKGDIPEGYSVSREKKERFSLILESASTNQTSMYLCASSLRAGLAGGTVYNEQFFGPGTRLTVL.